This record looks at one TCR beta chain sequence and its context. The antigen is undetermined. This sample was taken from a study of shared clonotypes between healthy human individuals. The CD4+ fraction was divided into a CD45RA+ naive subset and a CD45RA-negative memory subset. CDR3 length: 16 residues. Germline CDR1 SGHDT, CDR2 YYEEEE. Trimming took 1 base from V and 1 from J; bases not matched to a gene: 7. Study findings and constraints: Investigators collected only blood, and repertoires in tissues likely differ. How much donors shared clonotypes was expected to be affected by sequencing depth. Estimated richness was generally greater in naive than memory subsets.

Libraries were prepared by immunoSEQ multiplex PCR; TCRdb keeps only in-frame clonotypes and omits some of them. This sample has some 1,400,000 clones; roughly 95% occur once, and the top ten carry roughly 1.2%. The chain combines TRBV5-6 with TRBJ2-5, with 7 bases identical to TRBD2. Material: naive CD4+ T cells sorted from blood. Sample subset: CD45RA+ positively selected. The clonotype comes from a young man in good health. CDR3 amino acids: CASSLRGDPSQETQYF. CDR3 bases: TGTGCCAGCAGCTTGCGGGGGGACCCGAGCCAAGAGACCCAGTACTTC.